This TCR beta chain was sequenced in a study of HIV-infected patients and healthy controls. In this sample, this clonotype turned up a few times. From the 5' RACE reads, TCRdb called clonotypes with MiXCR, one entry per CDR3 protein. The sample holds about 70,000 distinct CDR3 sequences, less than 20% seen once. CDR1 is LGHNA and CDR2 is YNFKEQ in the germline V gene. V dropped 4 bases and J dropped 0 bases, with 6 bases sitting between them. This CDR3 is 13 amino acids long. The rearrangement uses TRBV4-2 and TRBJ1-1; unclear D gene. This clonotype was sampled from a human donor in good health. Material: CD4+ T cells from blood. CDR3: CASSPDLNTEAFF. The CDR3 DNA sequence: TGTGCCAGCAGCCCCGACTTGAACACTGAAGCTTTCTTT.